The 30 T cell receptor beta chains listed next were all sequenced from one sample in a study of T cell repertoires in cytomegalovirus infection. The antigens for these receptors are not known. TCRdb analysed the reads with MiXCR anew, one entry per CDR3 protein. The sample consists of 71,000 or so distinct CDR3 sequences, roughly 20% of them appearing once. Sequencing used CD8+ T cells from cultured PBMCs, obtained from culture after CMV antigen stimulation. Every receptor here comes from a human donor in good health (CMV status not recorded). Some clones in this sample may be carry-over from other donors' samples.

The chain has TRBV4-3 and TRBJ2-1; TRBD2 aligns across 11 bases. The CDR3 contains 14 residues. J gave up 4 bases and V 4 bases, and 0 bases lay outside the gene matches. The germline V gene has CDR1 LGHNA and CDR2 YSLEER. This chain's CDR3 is CASSRLAGYNEQFF. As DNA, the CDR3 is TGCGCCAGCAGCCGACTAGCGGGGTACAATGAGCAGTTCTTC.

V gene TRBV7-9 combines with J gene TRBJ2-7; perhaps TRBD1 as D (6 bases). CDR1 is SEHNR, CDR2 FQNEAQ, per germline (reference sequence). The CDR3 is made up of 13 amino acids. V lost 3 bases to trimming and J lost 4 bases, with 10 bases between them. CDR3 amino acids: CASSFRGTYEQYF. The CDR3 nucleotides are TGTGCCAGCAGCTTCAGGGGCACTTACGAGCAGTACTTC.

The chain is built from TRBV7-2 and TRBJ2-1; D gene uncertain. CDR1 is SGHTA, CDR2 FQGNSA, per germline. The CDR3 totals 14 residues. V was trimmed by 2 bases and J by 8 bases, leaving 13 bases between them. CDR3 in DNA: TGTGCCAGCAGCTTACCCGCTAGTGGGTATGAGCAGTTCTTC. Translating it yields CASSLPASGYEQFF.

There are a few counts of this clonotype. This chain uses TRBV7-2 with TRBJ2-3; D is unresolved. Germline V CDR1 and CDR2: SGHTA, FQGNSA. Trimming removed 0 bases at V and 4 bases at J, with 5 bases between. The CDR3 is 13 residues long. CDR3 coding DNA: TGTGCCAGCAGCTTAGCAACGGCAGATACGCAGTATTTT. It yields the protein CASSLATADTQYF.

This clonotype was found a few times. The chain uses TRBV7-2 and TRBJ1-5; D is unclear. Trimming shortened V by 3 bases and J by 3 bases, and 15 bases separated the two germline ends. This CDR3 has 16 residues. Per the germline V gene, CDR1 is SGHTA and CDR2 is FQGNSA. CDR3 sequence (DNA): TGTGCCAGCAGCTTCCGACTTGAGGCCCTCAATCAGCCCCAGCATTTT. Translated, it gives CASSFRLEALNQPQHF.

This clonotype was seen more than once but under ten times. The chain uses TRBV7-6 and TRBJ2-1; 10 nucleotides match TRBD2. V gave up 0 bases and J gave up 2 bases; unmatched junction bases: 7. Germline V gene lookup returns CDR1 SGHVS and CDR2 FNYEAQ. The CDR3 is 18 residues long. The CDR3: CASSLARASGGPYNEQFF. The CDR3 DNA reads TGTGCCAGCAGCTTAGCGCGGGCTAGCGGGGGCCCCTACAATGAGCAGTTCTTC. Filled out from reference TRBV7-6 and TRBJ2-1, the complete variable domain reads GAGVSQSPRYKVTKRGQDVALRCDPISGHVSLYWYRQALGQGPEFLTYFNYEAQQDKSGLPNDRFSAERPEGSISTLTIQRTEQRDSAMYRCASSLARASGGPYNEQFFGPGTRLTVL.

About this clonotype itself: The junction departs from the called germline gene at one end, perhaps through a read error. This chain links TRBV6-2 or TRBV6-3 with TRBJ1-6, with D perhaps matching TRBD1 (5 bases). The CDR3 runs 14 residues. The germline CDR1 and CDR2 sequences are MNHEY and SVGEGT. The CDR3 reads CDSSPTDYNSPLHF. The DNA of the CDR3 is TGTGACAGCAGTCCGACAGACTATAATTCACCCCTCCACTTT.

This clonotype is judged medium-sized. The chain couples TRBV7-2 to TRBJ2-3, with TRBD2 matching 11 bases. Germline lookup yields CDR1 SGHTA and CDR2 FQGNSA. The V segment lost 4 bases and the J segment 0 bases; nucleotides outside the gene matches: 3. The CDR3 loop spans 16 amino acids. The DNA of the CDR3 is TGTGCCAGCAGCTGGGGGACTAGCGGAAGCACAGATACGCAGTATTTT. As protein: CASSWGTSGSTDTQYF.

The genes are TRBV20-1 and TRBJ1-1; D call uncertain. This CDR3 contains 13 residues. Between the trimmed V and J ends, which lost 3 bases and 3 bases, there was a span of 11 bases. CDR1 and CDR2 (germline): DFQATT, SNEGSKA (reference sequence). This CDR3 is CSASPGGDTEAFF. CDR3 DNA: TGCAGTGCTAGTCCGGGTGGAGACACTGAAGCTTTCTTT.

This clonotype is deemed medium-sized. CDR3 sequence: CASTKNPTQGFNEQFF. CDR3 nucleotide sequence: TGTGCCAGCACCAAAAACCCAACTCAGGGTTTCAATGAGCAGTTCTTC. The V call is TRBV7-2, the J call TRBJ2-1, with a weak D call TRBD1 (5 bases). Trimming removed 7 bases from V and 6 bases from J, with 22 bases in between. The CDR3 runs to 16 residues. CDR1 and CDR2 from the germline V gene are SGHTA and FQGNSA.

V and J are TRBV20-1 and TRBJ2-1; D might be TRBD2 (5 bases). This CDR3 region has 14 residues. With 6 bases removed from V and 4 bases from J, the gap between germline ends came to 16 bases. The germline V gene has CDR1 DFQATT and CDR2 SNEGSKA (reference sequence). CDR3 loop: CSAGPEAIYNEQFF. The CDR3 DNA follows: TGCAGTGCGGGCCCGGAGGCCATTTACAATGAGCAGTTCTTC.

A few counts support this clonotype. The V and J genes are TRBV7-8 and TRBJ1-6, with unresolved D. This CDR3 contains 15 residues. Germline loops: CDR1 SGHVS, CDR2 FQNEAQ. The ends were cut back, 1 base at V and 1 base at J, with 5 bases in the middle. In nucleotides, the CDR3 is TGTGCCAGCAGCTTAGAAGGATCCTATAATTCACCCCTCCACTTT. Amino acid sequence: CASSLEGSYNSPLHF.

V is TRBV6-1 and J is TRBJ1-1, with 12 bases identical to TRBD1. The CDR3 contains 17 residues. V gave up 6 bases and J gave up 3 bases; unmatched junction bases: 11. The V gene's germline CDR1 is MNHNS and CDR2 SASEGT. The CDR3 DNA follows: TGTGCCAGCAGAACGAGGGTTCGGGACAGGGGGCACACTGAAGCTTTCTTT. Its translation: CASRTRVRDRGHTEAFF.

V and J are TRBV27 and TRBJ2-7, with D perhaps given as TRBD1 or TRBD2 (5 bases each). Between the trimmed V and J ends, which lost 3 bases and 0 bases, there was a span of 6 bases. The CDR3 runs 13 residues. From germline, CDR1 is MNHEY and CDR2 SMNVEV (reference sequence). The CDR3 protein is CASSFGGSYEQYF. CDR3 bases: TGTGCCAGCAGTTTTGGGGGCTCCTACGAGCAGTACTTC.

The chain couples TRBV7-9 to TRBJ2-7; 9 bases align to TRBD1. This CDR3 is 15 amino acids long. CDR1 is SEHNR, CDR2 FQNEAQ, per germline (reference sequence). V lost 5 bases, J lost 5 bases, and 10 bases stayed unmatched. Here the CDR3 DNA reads TGTGCCAGCAGCCTAAGCACAGGGGGCGACAACGAGCAGTACTTC. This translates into CASSLSTGGDNEQYF.

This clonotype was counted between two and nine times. The CDR3 DNA follows: TGTGCCAGCAGTTTCGATCCGAACACTGAAGCTTTCTTT. Translated: CASSFDPNTEAFF. V and J are TRBV12-3 or TRBV12-4 and TRBJ1-1; D is unresolved. The CDR3 has 13 residues. With 3 bases removed from V and 1 base from J, the gap between germline ends came to 6 bases.

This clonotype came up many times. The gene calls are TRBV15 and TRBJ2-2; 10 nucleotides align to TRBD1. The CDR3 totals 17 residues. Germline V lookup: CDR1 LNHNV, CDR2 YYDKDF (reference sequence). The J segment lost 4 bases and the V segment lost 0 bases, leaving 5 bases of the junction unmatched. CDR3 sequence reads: CATSRDWGTGATGELFF. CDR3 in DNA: TGTGCCACCAGCAGAGATTGGGGGACAGGGGCCACCGGGGAGCTGTTTTTT.

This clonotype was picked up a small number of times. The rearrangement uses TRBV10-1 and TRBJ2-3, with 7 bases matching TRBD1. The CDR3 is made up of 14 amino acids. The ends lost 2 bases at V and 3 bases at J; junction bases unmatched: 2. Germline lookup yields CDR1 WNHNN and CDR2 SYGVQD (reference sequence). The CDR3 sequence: CASSETRGTDTQYF. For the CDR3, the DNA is TGCGCCAGCAGTGAGACCAGGGGGACAGATACGCAGTATTTT.

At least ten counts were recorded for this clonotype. CDR3 amino acids: CASSLLSGTGNTEAFF. The CDR3 nucleotides read TGTGCCAGCAGCTTACTATCCGGGACAGGGAACACTGAAGCTTTCTTT. This chain connects TRBV7-2 to TRBJ1-1; 8 bases agree with TRBD1. Looked up from germline, CDR1 is SGHTA and CDR2 is FQGNSA. V trimming: 2 bases; J trimming: 1 base; junction bases outside the gene matches: 6. This CDR3 has 16 residues.

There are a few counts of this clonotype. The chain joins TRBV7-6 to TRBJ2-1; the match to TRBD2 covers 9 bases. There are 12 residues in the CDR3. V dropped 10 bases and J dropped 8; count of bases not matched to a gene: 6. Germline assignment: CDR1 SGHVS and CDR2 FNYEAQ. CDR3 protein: CATSGGLDEQFF. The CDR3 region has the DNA TGTGCCACAAGCGGGGGGCTTGATGAGCAGTTCTTC.

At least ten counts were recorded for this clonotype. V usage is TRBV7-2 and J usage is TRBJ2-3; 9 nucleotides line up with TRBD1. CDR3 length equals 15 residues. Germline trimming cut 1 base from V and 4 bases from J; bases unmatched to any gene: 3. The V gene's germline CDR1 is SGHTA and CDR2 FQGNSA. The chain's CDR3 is CASSLVTGGADTQYF. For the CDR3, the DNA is TGTGCCAGCAGCTTAGTGACAGGGGGAGCAGATACGCAGTATTTT.

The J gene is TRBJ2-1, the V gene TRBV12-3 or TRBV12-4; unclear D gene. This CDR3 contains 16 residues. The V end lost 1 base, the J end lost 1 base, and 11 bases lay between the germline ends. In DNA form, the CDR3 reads TGTGCCAGCAGTTTAGAGGGCTCTAAATCCTACAATGAGCAGTTCTTC. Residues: CASSLEGSKSYNEQFF.

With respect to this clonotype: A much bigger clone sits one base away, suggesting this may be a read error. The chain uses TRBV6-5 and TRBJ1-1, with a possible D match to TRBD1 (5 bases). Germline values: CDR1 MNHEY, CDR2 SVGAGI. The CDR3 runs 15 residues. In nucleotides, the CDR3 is TGTGACAGCAGTTACTACCAGGGAGCGAACACTGAAGCTTTCTTT. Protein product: CDSSYYQGANTEAFF.

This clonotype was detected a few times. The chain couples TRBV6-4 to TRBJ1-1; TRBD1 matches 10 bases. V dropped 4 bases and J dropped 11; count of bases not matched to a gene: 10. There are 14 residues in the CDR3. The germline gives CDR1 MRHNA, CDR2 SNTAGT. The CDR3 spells CASSATGGGRGAFF. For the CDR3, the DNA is TGTGCCAGCAGTGCGACAGGGGGCGGACGTGGCGCTTTCTTT.

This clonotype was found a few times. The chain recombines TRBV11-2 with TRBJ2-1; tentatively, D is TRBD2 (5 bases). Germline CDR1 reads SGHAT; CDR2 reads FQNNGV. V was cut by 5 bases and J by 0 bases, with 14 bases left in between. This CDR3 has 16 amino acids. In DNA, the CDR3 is TGTGCCAGCAGCCGGACTTCGGGTAGCTCCTACAATGAGCAGTTCTTC. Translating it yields CASSRTSGSSYNEQFF.

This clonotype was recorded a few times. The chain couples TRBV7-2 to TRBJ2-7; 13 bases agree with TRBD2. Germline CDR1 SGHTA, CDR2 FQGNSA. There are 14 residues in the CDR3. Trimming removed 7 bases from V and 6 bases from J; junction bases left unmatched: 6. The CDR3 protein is CASTLGLAGPEQYF. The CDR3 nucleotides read TGTGCCAGCACACTGGGACTAGCGGGGCCCGAGCAGTACTTC.

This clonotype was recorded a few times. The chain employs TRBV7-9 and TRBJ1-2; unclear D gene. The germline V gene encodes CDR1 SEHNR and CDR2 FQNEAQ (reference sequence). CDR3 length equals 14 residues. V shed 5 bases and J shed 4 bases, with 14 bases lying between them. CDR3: CASSTPSGPYGYTF. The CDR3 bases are TGTGCCAGCAGCACTCCCTCCGGGCCCTATGGCTACACCTTC. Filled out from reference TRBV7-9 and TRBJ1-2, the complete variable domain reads DTGVSQNPRHKITKRGQNVTFRCDPISEHNRLYWYRQTLGQGPEFLTYFQNEAQLEKSRLLSDRFSAERPKGSFSTLEIQRTEQGDSAMYLCASSTPSGPYGYTFGSGTRLTVV.

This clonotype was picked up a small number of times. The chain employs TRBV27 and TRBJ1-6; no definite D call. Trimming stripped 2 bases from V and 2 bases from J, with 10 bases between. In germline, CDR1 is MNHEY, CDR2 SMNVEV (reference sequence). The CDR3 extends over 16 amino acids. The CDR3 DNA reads TGTGCCAGCAGTTTAGACCAGCTGGCCTATAATTCACCCCTCCACTTT. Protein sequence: CASSLDQLAYNSPLHF.

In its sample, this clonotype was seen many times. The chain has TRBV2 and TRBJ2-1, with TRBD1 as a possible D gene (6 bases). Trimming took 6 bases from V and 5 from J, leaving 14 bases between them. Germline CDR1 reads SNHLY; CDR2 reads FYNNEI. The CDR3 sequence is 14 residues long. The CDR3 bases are TGTGCCAGCAGCAGGTTGGGGGACAACAATGAGCAGTTCTTC. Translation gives CASSRLGDNNEQFF. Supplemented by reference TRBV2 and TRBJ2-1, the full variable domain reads EPEVTQTPSHQVTQMGQEVILRCVPISNHLYFYWYRQILGQKVEFLVSFYNNEISEKSEIFDDQFSVERPDGSNFTLKIRSTKLEDSAMYFCASSRLGDNNEQFFGPGTRLTVL.

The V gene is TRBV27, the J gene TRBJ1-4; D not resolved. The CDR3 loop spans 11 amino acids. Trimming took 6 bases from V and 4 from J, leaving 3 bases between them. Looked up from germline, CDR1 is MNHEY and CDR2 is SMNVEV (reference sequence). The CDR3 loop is CASRNNEKLFF. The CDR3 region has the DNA TGTGCCAGCAGGAATAATGAAAAACTGTTTTTT.